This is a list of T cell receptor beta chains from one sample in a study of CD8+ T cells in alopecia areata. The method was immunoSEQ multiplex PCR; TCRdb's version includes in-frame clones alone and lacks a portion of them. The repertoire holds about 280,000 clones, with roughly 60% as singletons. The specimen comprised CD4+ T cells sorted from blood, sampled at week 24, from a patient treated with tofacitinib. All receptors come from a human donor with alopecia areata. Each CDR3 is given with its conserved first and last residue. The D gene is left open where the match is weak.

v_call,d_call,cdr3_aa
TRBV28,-,CASSLGGTGRTEAFF
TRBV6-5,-,CASSRNRETQYF
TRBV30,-,CAWSPISGRNTEAFF
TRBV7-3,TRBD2,CASSLTPSGGRDEQFF
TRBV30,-,CAWSVQLTSYNEQFF
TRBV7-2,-,CASSLGRVAGANVLTF
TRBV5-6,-,CASSLDEQYF
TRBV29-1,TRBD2,CSVEVGTSGGATQYF
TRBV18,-,CASSPPLRTGYTDTQYF
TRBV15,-,CATSTATTNEKLFF
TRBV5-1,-,CASSRAYSDSGNTIYF
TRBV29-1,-,CSVERSYNEQFF
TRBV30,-,CAWSSGRDEQYF
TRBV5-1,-,CASSLGVNSYNEQFF
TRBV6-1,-,CASRGRDKNYGYTF
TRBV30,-,CAWSEYAGNQPQHF
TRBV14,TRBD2,CASSPASGLWGGELFF
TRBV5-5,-,CASSPRDTEAFF
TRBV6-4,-,CASSDRSATNEKLFF
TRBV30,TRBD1,CAWSSQGDSGYTF
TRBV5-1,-,CASSPFVVGSAREEAQYF
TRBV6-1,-,CASSEMARRTHYTF
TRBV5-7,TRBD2,CASSLGPSTGGETQYF
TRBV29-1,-,CSALAPGTNYGYTF
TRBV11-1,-,CASSRTSPPGANVLTF
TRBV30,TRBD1,CAWVRKGAKYNEQFF
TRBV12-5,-,CASGLGTIEAFF
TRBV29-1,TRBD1,CSVGTGYGYTF
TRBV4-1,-,CASSPGTSLVGIQYF
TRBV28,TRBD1,CASSLDRVTDTQYF
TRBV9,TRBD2,CASSESLAGALQFF
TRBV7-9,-,CASSLATGRGYTF